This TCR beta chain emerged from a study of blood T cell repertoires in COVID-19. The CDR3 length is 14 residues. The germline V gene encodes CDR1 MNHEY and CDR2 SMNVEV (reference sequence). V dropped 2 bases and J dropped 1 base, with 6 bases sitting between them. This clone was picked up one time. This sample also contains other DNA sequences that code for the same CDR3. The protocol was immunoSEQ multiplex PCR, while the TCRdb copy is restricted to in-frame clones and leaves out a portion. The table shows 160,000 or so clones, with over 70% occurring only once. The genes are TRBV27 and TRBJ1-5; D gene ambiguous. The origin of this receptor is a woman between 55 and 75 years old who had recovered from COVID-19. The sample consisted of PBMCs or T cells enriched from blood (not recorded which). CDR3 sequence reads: CASSLLGSNQPQHF. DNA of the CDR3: TGTGCCAGCAGTTTACTTGGCAGCAATCAGCCCCAGCATTTT.